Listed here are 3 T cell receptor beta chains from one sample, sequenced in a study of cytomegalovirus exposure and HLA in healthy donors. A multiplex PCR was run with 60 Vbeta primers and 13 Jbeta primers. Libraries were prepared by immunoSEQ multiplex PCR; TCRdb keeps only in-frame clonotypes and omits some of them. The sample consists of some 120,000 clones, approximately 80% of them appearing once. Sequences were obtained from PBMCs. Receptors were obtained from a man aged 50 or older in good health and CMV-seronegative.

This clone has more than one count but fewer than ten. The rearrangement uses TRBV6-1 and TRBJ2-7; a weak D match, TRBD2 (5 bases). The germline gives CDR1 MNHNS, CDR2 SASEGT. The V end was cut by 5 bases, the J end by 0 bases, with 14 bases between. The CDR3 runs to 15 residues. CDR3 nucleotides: TGTGCCAGCAGTAACCCCGGAGGTAGCTCCTACGAGCAGTACTTC. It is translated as CASSNPGGSSYEQYF.

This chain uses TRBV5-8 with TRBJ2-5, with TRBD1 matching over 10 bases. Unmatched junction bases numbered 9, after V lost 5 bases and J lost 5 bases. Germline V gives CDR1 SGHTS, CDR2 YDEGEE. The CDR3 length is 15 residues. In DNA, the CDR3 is TGTGCCAGCAGTTTTGAAAGGGACAGGGGTGAGACCCAGTACTTC. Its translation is CASSFERDRGETQYF.

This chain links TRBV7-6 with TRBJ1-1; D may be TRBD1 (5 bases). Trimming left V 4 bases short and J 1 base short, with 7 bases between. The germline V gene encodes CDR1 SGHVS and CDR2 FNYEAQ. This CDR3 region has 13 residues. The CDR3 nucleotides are TGTGCCAGCAGCTCTCAGGGGAACACTGAAGCTTTCTTT. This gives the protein CASSSQGNTEAFF.